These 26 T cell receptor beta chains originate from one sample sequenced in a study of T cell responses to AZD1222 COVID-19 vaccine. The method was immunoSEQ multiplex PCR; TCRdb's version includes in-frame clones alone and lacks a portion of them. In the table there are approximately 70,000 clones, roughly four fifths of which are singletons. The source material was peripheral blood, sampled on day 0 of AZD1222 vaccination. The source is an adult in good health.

The CDR3: CAWSVSTYEQYF. CDR3 nucleotides: TGTGCCTGGAGTGTATCAACCTACGAGCAGTACTTC. The chain combines TRBV30 with TRBJ2-7; D gene unclear. The CDR3 covers 12 residues. V was clipped by 0 bases and J by 2 bases, with 5 bases between them. Germline V CDR1 and CDR2: GTSNPN, SVGIG (reference sequence). Full variable domain (outside the CDR3, taken from reference TRBV30 and TRBJ2-7): SQTIHQWPATLVQPVGSPLSLECTVEGTSNPNLYWYRQAAGRGLQLLFYSVGIGQISSEVPQNLSASRPQDRQFILSSKKLLLSDSGFYLCAWSVSTYEQYFGPGTRLTVT.

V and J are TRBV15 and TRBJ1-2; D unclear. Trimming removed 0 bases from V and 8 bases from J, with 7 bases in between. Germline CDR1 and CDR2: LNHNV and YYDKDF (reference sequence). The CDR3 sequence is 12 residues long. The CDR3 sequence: CATSRDIGGYTF. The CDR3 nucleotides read TGTGCCACCAGCAGAGATATTGGAGGCTACACCTTC. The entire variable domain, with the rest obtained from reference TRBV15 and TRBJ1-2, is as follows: DAMVIQNPRYQVTQFGKPVTLSCSQTLNHNVMYWYQQKSSQAPKLLFHYYDKDFNNEADTPDNFQSRRPNTSFCFLDIRSPGLGDTAMYLCATSRDIGGYTFGSGTRLTVV.

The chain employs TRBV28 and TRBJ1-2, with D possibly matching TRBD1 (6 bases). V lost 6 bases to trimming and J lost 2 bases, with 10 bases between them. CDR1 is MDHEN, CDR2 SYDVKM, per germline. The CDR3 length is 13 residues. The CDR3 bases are TGTGCCAGCAGAATCGACAGGAACTATGGCTACACCTTC. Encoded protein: CASRIDRNYGYTF.

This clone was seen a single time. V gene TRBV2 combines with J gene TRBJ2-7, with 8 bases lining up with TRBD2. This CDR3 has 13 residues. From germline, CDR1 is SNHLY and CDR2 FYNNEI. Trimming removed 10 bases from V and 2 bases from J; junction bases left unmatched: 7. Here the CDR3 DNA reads TGTGCCATCGCGACTAGCGAGCCCTACGAGCAGTACTTC. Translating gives CAIATSEPYEQYF. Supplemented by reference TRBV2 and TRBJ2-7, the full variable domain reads EPEVTQTPSHQVTQMGQEVILRCVPISNHLYFYWYRQILGQKVEFLVSFYNNEISEKSEIFDDQFSVERPDGSNFTLKIRSTKLEDSAMYFCAIATSEPYEQYFGPGTRLTVT.

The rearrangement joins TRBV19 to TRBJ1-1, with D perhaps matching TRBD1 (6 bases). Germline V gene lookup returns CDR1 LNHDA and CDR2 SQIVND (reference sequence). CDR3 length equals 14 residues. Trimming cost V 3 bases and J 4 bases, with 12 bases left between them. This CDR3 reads CASSIKQGGTEAFF. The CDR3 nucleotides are TGTGCCAGTAGTATTAAACAGGGAGGCACTGAAGCTTTCTTT. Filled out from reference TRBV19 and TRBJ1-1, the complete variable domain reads DGGITQSPKYLFRKEGQNVTLSCEQNLNHDAMYWYRQDPGQGLRLIYYSQIVNDFQKGDIAEGYSVSREKKESFPLTVTSAQKNPTAFYLCASSIKQGGTEAFFGQGTRLTVV.

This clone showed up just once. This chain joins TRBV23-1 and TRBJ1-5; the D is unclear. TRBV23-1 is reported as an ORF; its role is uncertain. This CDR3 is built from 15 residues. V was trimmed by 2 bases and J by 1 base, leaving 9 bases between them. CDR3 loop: CASSQPRESNQPQHF. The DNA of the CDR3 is TGCGCCAGCAGTCAACCCCGGGAGAGCAATCAGCCCCAGCATTTT.

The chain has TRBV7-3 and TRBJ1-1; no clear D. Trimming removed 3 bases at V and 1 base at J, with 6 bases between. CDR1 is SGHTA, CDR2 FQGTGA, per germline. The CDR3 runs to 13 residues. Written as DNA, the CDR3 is TGTGCCAGCAGCTTTTGGGGGAACACTGAAGCTTTCTTT. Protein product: CASSFWGNTEAFF. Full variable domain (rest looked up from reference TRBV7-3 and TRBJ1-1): GAGVSQTPSNKVTEKGKYVELRCDPISGHTALYWYRQSLGQGPEFLIYFQGTGAADDSGLPNDRFFAVRPEGSVSTLKIQRTERGDSAVYLCASSFWGNTEAFFGQGTRLTVV.

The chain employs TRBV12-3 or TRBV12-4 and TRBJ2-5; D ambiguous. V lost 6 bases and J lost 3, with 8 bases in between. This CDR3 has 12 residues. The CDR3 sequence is CASRATEETQYF. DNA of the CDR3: TGTGCCAGCAGGGCGACCGAAGAGACCCAGTACTTC.

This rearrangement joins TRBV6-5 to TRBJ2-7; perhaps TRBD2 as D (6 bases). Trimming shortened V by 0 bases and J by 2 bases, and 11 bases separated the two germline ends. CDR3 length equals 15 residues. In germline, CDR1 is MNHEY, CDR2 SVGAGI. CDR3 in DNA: TGTGCCAGCAGTTACTCCGGGACTGCCACCTACGAGCAGTACTTC. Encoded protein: CASSYSGTATYEQYF.

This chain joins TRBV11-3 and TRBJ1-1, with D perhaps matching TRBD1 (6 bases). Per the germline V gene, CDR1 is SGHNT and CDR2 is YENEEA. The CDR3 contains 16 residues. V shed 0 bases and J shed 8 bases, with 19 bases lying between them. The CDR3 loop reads CASSLDPGARSPEAFF. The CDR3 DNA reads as TGTGCCAGCAGCTTAGATCCGGGGGCGCGTTCCCCCGAAGCTTTCTTT.

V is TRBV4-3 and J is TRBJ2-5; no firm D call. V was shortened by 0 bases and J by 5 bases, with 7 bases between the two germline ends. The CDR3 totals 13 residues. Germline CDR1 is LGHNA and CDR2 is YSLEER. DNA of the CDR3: TGCGCCAGCAGCCAAGAGGGCTGGGAGACCCAGTACTTC. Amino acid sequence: CASSQEGWETQYF.

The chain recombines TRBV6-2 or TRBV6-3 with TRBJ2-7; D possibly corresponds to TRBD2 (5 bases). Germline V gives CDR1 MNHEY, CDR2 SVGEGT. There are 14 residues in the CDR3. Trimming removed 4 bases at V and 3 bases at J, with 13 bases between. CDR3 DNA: TGTGCCAGCAGTTTCGGGCACGAGGGCTACGAGCAGTACTTC. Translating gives CASSFGHEGYEQYF.

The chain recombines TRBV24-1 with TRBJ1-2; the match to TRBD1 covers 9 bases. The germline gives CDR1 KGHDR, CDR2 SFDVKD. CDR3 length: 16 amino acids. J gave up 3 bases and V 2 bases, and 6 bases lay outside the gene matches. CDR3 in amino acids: CATSDSYGTGYYGYTF. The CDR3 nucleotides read TGTGCCACCAGTGATTCCTACGGGACAGGGTACTATGGCTACACCTTC.

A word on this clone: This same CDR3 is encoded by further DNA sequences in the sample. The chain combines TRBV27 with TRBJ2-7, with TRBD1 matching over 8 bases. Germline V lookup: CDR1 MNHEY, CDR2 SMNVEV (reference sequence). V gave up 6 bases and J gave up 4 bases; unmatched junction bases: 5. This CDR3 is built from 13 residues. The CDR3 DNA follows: TGTGCCAGCAGCCCGGGGACAGGTTACGAGCAGTACTTC. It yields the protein CASSPGTGYEQYF.

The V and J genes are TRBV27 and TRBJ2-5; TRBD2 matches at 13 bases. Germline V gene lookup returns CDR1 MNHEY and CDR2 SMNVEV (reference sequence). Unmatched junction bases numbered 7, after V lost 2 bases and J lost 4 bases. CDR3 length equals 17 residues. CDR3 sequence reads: CASSLVGLAGVGETQYF. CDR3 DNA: TGTGCCAGCAGTTTAGTCGGACTAGCGGGGGTCGGAGAGACCCAGTACTTC.

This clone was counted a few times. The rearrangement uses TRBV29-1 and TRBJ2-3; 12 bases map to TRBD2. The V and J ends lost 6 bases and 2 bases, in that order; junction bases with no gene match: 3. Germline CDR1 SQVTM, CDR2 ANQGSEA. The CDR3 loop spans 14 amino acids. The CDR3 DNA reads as TGCAGCGTAGGACTAGCGGGGAACACAGATACGCAGTATTTT. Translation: CSVGLAGNTDTQYF.

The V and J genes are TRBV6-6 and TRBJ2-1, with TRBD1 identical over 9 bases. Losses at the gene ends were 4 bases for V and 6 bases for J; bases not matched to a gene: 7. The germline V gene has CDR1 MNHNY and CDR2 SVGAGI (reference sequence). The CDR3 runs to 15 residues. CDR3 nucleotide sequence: TGTGCCAGCAGTTCTTTTTGGGACAGGGCCAATGAGCAGTTCTTC. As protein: CASSSFWDRANEQFF.

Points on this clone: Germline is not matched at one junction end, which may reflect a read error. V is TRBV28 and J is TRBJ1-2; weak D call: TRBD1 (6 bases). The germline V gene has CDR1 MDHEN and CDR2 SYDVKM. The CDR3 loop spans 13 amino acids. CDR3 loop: CASSPDLGASRTF. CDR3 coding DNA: TGTGCCAGCAGTCCCGATTTGGGGGCCTCCCGAACATTC.

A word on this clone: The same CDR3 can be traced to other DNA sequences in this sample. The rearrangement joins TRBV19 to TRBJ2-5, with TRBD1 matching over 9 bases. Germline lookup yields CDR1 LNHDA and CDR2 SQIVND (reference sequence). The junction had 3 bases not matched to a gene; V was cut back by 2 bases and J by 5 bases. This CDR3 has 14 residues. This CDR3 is CASSITGGAETQYF. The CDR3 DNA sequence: TGTGCCAGTAGTATAACAGGGGGCGCGGAGACCCAGTACTTC.

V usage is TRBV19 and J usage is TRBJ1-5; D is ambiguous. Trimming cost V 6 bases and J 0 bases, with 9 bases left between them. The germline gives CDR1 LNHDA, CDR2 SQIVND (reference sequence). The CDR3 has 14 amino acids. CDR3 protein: CASSLGYSNQPQHF. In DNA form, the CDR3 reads TGTGCCAGTAGCCTAGGGTATAGCAATCAGCCCCAGCATTTT.

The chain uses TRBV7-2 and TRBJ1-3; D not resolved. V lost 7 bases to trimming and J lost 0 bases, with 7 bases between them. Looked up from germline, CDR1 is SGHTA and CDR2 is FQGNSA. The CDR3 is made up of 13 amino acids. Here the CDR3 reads CASNRGSGNTIYF. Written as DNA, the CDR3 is TGTGCCAGCAACCGGGGCTCTGGAAACACCATATATTTT.

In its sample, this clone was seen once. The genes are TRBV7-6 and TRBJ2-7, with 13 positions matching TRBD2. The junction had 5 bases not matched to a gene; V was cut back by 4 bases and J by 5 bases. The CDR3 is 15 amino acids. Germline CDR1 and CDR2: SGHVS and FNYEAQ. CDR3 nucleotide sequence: TGTGCCAGCAGCTCACTAGCGGGGGGGAACAACGAGCAGTACTTC. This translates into CASSSLAGGNNEQYF.

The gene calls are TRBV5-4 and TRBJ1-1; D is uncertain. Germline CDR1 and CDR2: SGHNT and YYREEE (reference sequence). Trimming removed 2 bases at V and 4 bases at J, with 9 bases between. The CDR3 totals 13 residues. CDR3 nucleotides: TGTGCCAGCAGCTTACGGGTTGGCACTGAAGCTTTCTTT. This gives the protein CASSLRVGTEAFF.

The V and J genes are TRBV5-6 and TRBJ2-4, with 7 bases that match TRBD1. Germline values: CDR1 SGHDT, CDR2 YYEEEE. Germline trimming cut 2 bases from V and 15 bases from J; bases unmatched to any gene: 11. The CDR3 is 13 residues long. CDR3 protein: CASSFGPDRARYF. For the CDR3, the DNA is TGTGCCAGCAGCTTCGGCCCCGACAGGGCCAGGTACTTC.

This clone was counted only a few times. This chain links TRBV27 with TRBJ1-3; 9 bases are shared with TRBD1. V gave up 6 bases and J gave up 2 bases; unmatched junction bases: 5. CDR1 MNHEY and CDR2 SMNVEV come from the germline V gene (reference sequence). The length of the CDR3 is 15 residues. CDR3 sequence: CASRPGTGTGNTIYF. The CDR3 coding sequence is TGTGCCAGCAGGCCCGGGACAGGGACTGGAAACACCATATATTTT.

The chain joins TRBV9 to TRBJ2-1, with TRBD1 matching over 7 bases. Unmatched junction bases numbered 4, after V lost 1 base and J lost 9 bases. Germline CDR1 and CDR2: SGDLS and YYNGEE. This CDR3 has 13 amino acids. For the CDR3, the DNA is TGTGCCAGCAGCGTACAAGGGGGCGGTGAGCAGTTCTTC. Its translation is CASSVQGGGEQFF. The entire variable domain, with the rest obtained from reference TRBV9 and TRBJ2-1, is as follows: DSGVTQTPKHLITATGQRVTLRCSPRSGDLSVYWYQQSLDQGLQFLIQYYNGEERAKGNILERFSAQQFPDLHSELNLSSLELGDSALYFCASSVQGGGEQFFGPGTRLTVL.